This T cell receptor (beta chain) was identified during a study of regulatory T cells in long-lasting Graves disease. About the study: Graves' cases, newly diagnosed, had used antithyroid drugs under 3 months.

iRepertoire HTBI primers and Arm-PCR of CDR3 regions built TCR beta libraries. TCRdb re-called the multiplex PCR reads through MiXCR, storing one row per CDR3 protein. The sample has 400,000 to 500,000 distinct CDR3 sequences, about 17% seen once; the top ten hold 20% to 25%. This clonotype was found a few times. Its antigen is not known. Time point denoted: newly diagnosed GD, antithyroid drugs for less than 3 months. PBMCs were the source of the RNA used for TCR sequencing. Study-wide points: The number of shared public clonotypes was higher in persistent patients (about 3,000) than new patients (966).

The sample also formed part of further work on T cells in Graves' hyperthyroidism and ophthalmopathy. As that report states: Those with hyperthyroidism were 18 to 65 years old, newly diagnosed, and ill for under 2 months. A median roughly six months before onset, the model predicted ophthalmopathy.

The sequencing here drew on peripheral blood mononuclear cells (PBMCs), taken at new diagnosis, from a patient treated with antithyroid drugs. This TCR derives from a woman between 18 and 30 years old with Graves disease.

CDR3 sequence reads: CASSYPSAGGVEDTEAFF. The CDR3 DNA reads TGTGCCAGCAGTTACCCGTCGGCTGGGGGAGTGGAAGACACTGAAGCTTTCTTT. V usage is TRBV6-5 and J usage is TRBJ1-1, with D perhaps TRBD1 (5 bases). With 2 bases removed from V and 3 bases from J, the gap between germline ends came to 22 bases. CDR3 length equals 18 residues. Germline V gene lookup returns CDR1 MNHEY and CDR2 SVGAGI.